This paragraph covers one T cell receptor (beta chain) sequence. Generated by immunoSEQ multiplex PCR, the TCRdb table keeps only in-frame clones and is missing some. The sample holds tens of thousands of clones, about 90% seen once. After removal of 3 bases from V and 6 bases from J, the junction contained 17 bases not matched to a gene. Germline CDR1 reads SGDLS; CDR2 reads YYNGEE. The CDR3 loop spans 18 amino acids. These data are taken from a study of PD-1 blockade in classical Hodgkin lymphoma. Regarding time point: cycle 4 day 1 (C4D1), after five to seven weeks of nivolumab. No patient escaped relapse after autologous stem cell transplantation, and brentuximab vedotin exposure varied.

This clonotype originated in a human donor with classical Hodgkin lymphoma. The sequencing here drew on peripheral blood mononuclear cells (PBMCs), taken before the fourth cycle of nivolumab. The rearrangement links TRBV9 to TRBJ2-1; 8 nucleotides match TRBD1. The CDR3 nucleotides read TGTGCCAGCAGCGGGAGAAACAGGGGGGCCCCTGGCCTCAATGAGCAGTTCTTC. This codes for CASSGRNRGAPGLNEQFF.